This TCR beta chain emerged from a study of early T cells in non-severe SARS-CoV-2 infection. Study as a whole: Chains were unpaired, as sequencing was done on bulk RNA from unsorted whole blood.

The study's findings and limits: VDJdb matches were skewed toward anti-spike CD8 T cell responses.

The CDR3 has 14 residues. The germline V gene encodes CDR1 LNHDA and CDR2 SQIVND (reference sequence). The ends were cut back, 4 bases at V and 3 bases at J, with 13 bases in the middle. This clonotype was seen only a few times. Its antigen is unknown. Each single cDNA molecule received a unique molecular identifier. TCRdb re-analysed the 5' RACE reads in MiXCR, keeping a single row per CDR3 protein. The sample has roughly 48,000 distinct CDR3 sequences; roughly 5.9% are singletons. This chain joins TRBV19 and TRBJ2-7; the D is unclear. The sequence was collected from an adult who was a healthcare worker with PCR-confirmed SARS-CoV-2 infection or an uninfected control (not recorded which). Sequencing was performed on whole blood. The CDR3 reads CASSTQKGNYEQYF. Here the CDR3 DNA reads TGTGCCAGTAGTACGCAAAAGGGTAACTACGAGCAGTACTTC.